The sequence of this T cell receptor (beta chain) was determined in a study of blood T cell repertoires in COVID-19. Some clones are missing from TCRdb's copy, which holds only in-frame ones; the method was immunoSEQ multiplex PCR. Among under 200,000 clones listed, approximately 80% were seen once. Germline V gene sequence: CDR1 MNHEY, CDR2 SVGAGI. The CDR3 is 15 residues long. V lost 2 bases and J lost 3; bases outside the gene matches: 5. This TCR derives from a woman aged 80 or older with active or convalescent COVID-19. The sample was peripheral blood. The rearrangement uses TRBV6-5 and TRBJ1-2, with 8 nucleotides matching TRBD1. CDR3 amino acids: CASSYVDREDYGYTF. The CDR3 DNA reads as TGTGCCAGCAGTTACGTGGACAGGGAGGACTATGGCTACACCTTC.